The 15 T cell receptor beta chains below were found in one sample sequenced in a study of tumor-infiltrating lymphocytes in primary liver carcinoma. TCR beta cDNA was reverse-transcribed from 500 ng of total RNA. The reaction used a constant-region primer and ProtoScript II reverse transcriptase. Researchers made the TCR beta libraries by running three nested multiplex PCR rounds with slightly modified ARM-PCR. TRBV1-TRBV30 forward primers and a C-beta reverse primer were used in the first two PCR rounds, which each ran for approximately 10 cycles. TCRdb redid the calling of the multiplex PCR reads with MiXCR, one entry per CDR3 protein. This table has about 210,000 distinct CDR3 sequences, about two thirds appearing once. Both blood RNA, taken from unsorted whole blood, and germline DNA were extracted. The material sequenced was peripheral blood. These receptors were collected from a woman aged 55 to 70 with primary liver carcinoma and hepatitis B virus infection.

This clonotype was recorded many times. J is TRBJ1-2 and V is TRBV6-5; TRBD1 is a possible D gene (6 bases). Germline V gene lookup returns CDR1 MNHEY and CDR2 SVGAGI. The V gene lost 4 bases and the J gene lost 8 bases, with 14 bases spanning the gap. The CDR3 spans 13 residues. CDR3 coding DNA: TGTGCCAGCAGTTCGGACAGCAGCTCCGGCTACACCTTC. Its protein is CASSSDSSSGYTF.

This clonotype was counted ten times or more. The chain employs TRBV28 and TRBJ2-7; tentative D call: TRBD2 (6 bases). Germline loops: CDR1 MDHEN, CDR2 SYDVKM. This CDR3 region has 12 residues. The V and J ends lost 4 bases and 2 bases respectively, with 6 bases between them. The CDR3 region is CASSWGAYEQYF. The CDR3 nucleotides are TGTGCCAGCAGTTGGGGGGCCTACGAGCAGTACTTC.

With respect to this clonotype: This clone may be a read error of a much larger clone one base away. V gene TRBV12-3 or TRBV12-4 combines with J gene TRBJ1-4; 7 nucleotides line up with TRBD1. This CDR3 has 15 amino acids. CDR3 sequence reads: CVSSRRDRDTGKLFF. DNA of the CDR3: TGTGTCAGCAGTCGCCGGGACAGAGATACGGGAAAACTGTTTTTT.

The chain uses TRBV5-1 and TRBJ2-5, with D perhaps matching TRBD1 (5 bases). The CDR3 length is 15 residues. V lost 0 bases and J 2 bases, leaving 11 bases between the germline ends. The germline gives CDR1 SGHRS, CDR2 YFSETQ. The CDR3 is CASSLAAGSQETQYF. The DNA for the CDR3 is TGCGCCAGCAGCTTGGCCGCAGGGTCACAAGAGACCCAGTACTTC.

Concerning this clonotype: Mismatch with germline at one junction end may stem from a read error. V gene TRBV6-5 combines with J gene TRBJ2-3; TRBD2 agrees at 7 bases. This CDR3 has 16 residues. Germline CDR1 reads MNHEY; CDR2 reads SVGAGI. DNA of the CDR3: TGTGCCAGCAACCCGACCCCTTCCGGGACTACAGATACTCAGTATTTT. Protein sequence: CASNPTPSGTTDTQYF.

This chain joins TRBV7-8 and TRBJ2-5, with 10 bases aligning to TRBD2. The J segment lost 7 bases and the V segment lost 5 bases, leaving 10 bases of the junction unmatched. This CDR3 region has 15 residues. The germline V gene has CDR1 SGHVS and CDR2 FQNEAQ. Written as DNA, the CDR3 is TGTGCCAGCAGCCCCCCTAGCGGGAGATGGGGGACCCAGTACTTC. Its translation is CASSPPSGRWGTQYF.

The chain combines TRBV7-8 with TRBJ2-7; 7 bases fit TRBD2. V gave up 2 bases and J gave up 3 bases; unmatched junction bases: 4. This CDR3 comprises 14 residues. Germline V lookup: CDR1 SGHVS, CDR2 FQNEAQ. CDR3 loop: CASSLFSGVYEQYF. The CDR3 nucleotides are TGTGCCAGCAGCTTATTCAGCGGGGTCTACGAGCAGTACTTC.

With regard to this clonotype: One end of the junction does not line up with germline, which may come from a read error. The genes are TRBV11-3 and TRBJ2-1; unclear D gene. The V gene's germline CDR1 is SGHNT and CDR2 YENEEA. This CDR3 region has 14 residues. CDR3 bases: TGTGCCAGTAGCCGCCCGGGCTCCTACAATGAGGAGTTCTTC. Translating it yields CASSRPGSYNEEFF.

This sequence joins TRBV15 and TRBJ2-2, with TRBD2 as a possible D gene (6 bases). CDR3 length: 13 amino acids. Germline V gene sequence: CDR1 LNHNV, CDR2 YYDKDF (reference sequence). The V gene lost 5 bases and the J gene lost 4 bases, with 8 bases spanning the gap. In nucleotides, the CDR3 is TGTGCCACCAGCCCTAGCGCCACCGGGGAGCTGTTTTTT. Protein product: CATSPSATGELFF.

This clonotype was observed a few times. The chain recombines TRBV15 with TRBJ2-1; D perhaps matches TRBD2 (5 bases). This CDR3 region has 15 residues. With 1 base removed from V and 2 bases from J, the gap between germline ends came to 9 bases. Germline CDR1 and CDR2: LNHNV and YYDKDF (reference sequence). The CDR3 region is CATSRGGSTYNEQFF. The CDR3 nucleotides read TGTGCCACCAGCAGAGGCGGGTCTACCTACAATGAGCAGTTCTTC.

The chain combines TRBV5-1 with TRBJ2-3, with TRBD1 matching over 7 bases. CDR1 and CDR2 from the germline V gene are SGHRS and YFSETQ. Trimming cost V 0 bases and J 4 bases; bases outside gene matches: 2. CDR3 length equals 14 residues. CDR3 amino acids: CASSLGQGADTQYF. The CDR3 bases are TGCGCCAGCAGCTTGGGACAGGGAGCAGATACGCAGTATTTT.

About this clonotype: This sequence may be a read error, since a much larger clone differs from it by one base. This chain connects TRBV29-1 to TRBJ2-5; 7 nucleotides align to TRBD1. The CDR3 is made up of 13 amino acids. Germline V CDR1 and CDR2: SQVTM, ANQGSEA. CDR3 coding DNA: TGCAGGGTTTCTGGACAGGCCCAAGAGACCCAGTACTTC. Its protein product is CRVSGQAQETQYF.

Regarding this clonotype: A read error is possible here, since a much larger clone lies one base away. The chain uses TRBV12-3 or TRBV12-4 and TRBJ2-1; the D gene is possibly TRBD2 (5 bases). The CDR3 loop spans 14 amino acids. Trimming cost V 6 bases and J 4 bases, with 13 bases left between them. DNA of the CDR3: TGTGCCAGCAGCCTCATGAGACTATACAATGAGCAGTTCTTC. Amino acids: CASSLMRLYNEQFF.

Of note for this clonotype: One junction end disagrees with the germline gene, perhaps due to a read error. J is TRBJ2-5 and V is TRBV10-2, with 7 nucleotides matching TRBD2. This CDR3 spans 15 amino acids. Germline V lookup: CDR1 WSHSY, CDR2 SAAADI. CDR3 bases: TGCGCCAGCACCACGGAGTGGGAGGGCCGGGAGACCCGGTACTTC. Protein sequence: CASTTEWEGRETRYF.

As concerns this clonotype: No conserved phenylalanine or tryptophan ends this CDR3, so it is likely a read error. The V gene is TRBV11-2, the J gene TRBJ2-7; D is perhaps TRBD1 (5 bases). Germline-derived CDR1 and CDR2 are SGHAT and FQNNGV. The length of the CDR3 is 14 residues. The CDR3 DNA reads as TGTGCCAACAGCTCAAACCGCAGGGTTCTCGAGCAGTACATC. This sequence encodes CANSSNRRVLEQYI.